This TCR beta chain originates from a study of CD8+ T cells in alopecia areata. As concerns this clone: Its antigen remains unidentified.

Samples from alopecia areata patients were lesional scalp punch biopsies and peripheral blood. Germline V gives CDR1 SEHNR, CDR2 FQNEAQ (reference sequence). Trimming took off 1 base at V and 4 bases at J, with 13 bases between the two ends. The CDR3 is 15 amino acids. Study-wide results and limits: Higher clonality than in normal scalp was seen in lesional scalp, especially alopecia totalis/universalis.

RNA extraction was followed by reverse transcription into cDNA, which acted as the sequencing template. Sequencing was performed with immunoSEQ multiplex PCR; in TCRdb, only in-frame clones are kept and a portion is missing. Here the sample spans 150,000 to 200,000 clones, 59% being singletons. The receptor's source is a human donor with alopecia areata. The sample consisted of CD4+ T cells sorted from blood, taken at week 0. The chain has TRBV7-9 and TRBJ1-2; D gene uncertain. CDR3 region: CASSLETKSSYGYTF. The CDR3 DNA reads TGTGCCAGCAGCTTAGAGACAAAGTCTAGCTATGGCTACACCTTC.